The clone carrying this TCR beta chain showed up many times. Its specificity is unknown. The entry originates in a study of T cell repertoires in cytomegalovirus infection. Whole-study context: TCR beta signatures that were public indicated CMV infection and matching HLA type. Points from the study as a whole: HLA-C-restricted CMV-specific TCR beta clonotypes were dominant in the ex vivo response. Summed public TCR beta family frequency identified CMV carriers bearing the relevant HLA.

TCRdb re-derived calls from the reads in MiXCR, one entry per CDR3 protein. This table has under 150,000 distinct CDR3 sequences, under 35% appearing once. CDR3 length: 17 amino acids. V trimming: 4 bases; J trimming: 7 bases; junction bases outside the gene matches: 12. Germline V gene sequence: CDR1 SEHNR, CDR2 FQNEAQ (reference sequence). The J gene is TRBJ2-1, the V gene TRBV7-9; 11 nucleotides match TRBD2. Material: CD8+ T cells from cultured PBMCs, obtained from culture after CMV antigen stimulation. This sequence originates from a human donor in good health (CMV status not recorded). Some clones in this sample may be carry-over from other donors' samples. CDR3 DNA: TGTGCCAGCAGCTCCCTCCGGGATAGCGGGGGGGCGAATGAGCAGTTCTTC. Amino acid sequence: CASSSLRDSGGANEQFF.